This is a list of T cell receptor beta chains from one sample in a study of blood T cell repertoires in COVID-19. TCRdb's copy holds only in-frame clones and misses some; the assay was immunoSEQ multiplex PCR. The sample carries 200,000 to 250,000 clones, about four fifths recorded once. Sequencing was done on a sample of PBMCs or T cells enriched from blood (not recorded which). Receptors were obtained from a woman in her sixties who had recovered from COVID-19. CDR3s include the opening cysteine and the closing phenylalanine or tryptophan. D genes are given only for firm matches. Clone sizes are given selectively: once, few, many, or a class where the clone is expanded.

CDR3 length	V gene	clone size	J gene	D gene	CDR3 protein	CDR3 DNA
15	TRBV6-6	NA	TRBJ2-7	TRBD1	CASSLRGRTTYEQYF	TGTGCCAGCAGTCTCAGGGGGCGCACTACCTACGAGCAGTACTTC
12	TRBV9	NA	TRBJ2-5	NA	CASSGLQETQYF	TGTGCCAGCAGCGGGCTCCAAGAGACCCAGTACTTC
14	TRBV19	NA	TRBJ1-5	NA	CASTDRPTNQPQHF	TGTGCCAGTACCGACAGGCCGACCAATCAGCCCCAGCATTTT
15	TRBV19	NA	TRBJ2-7	NA	CASSINGGGPYEQYF	TGTGCCAGTAGTATAAACGGAGGCGGACCCTACGAGCAGTACTTC
14	TRBV11-2	NA	TRBJ1-2	TRBD1	CASSSEGTVNGYTF	TGTGCCAGCAGCTCCGAGGGGACAGTGAATGGCTACACCTTC
18	TRBV29-1	NA	TRBJ2-1	TRBD2	CSVDLAGVEASSYNEQFF	TGCAGCGTTGATCTAGCGGGAGTTGAGGCTAGCTCCTACAATGAGCAGTTCTTC
15	TRBV5-1	NA	TRBJ1-6	NA	CASSTSGTANSPLHF	TGCGCCAGCAGTACCTCCGGTACAGCTAATTCACCCCTCCACTTT
16	TRBV5-1	NA	TRBJ2-1	NA	CASSLAGTSSYNEQFF	TGCGCCAGCAGCTTGGCAGGCACGAGCTCCTACAATGAGCAGTTCTTC
12	TRBV6-5	NA	TRBJ2-7	NA	CASSYGQIEQYF	TGTGCCAGCAGTTACGGACAGATCGAGCAGTACTTC
16	TRBV18	NA	TRBJ2-7	NA	CASSPQQGLDSYEQYF	TGTGCCAGCTCACCTCAACAGGGCCTGGACTCCTACGAGCAGTACTTC
20	TRBV7-8	NA	TRBJ2-5	TRBD2	CASSLRSFSGRAKLIKTQYF	TGTGCCAGCAGCTTAAGGAGTTTTAGCGGGAGGGCCAAATTGATAAAGACCCAGTACTTC
13	TRBV7-3	NA	TRBJ2-7	TRBD1	CASSSGTGTEQYF	TGTGCCAGCAGCTCCGGGACAGGGACCGAGCAGTACTTC
14	TRBV2	NA	TRBJ1-3	NA	CASSPGQPGNTIYF	TGTGCCAGCAGCCCCGGACAGCCTGGAAACACCATATATTTT
14	TRBV7-8	NA	TRBJ1-1	NA	CASSLAPGRTEAFF	TGTGCCAGCAGCTTAGCTCCAGGGCGTACTGAAGCTTTCTTT
15	TRBV6-5	NA	TRBJ1-1	NA	CASSRPNVGYTEAFF	TGTGCCAGCAGTCGACCTAATGTGGGCTACACTGAAGCTTTCTTT
16	TRBV18	NA	TRBJ2-1	NA	CASSPYVSGDNNEQFF	TGTGCCAGCTCCCCTTATGTTAGCGGCGATAACAATGAGCAGTTCTTC
15	TRBV4-1	NA	TRBJ1-2	TRBD1	CASSQGSQGDYGYTF	TGCGCCAGCAGCCAAGGATCTCAGGGGGACTATGGCTACACCTTC
17	TRBV19	NA	TRBJ2-1	TRBD1	CASSIAGTGQSYNEQFF	TGTGCCAGTAGTATAGCAGGGACAGGGCAATCTTACAATGAGCAGTTCTTC
14	TRBV6-6	NA	TRBJ2-4	NA	CASSGGQAKNIQYF	TGTGCCAGCAGTGGCGGGCAAGCCAAAAACATTCAGTACTTC
13	TRBV14	NA	TRBJ1-4	NA	CASRLRTNEKLFF	TGTGCCAGCAGGCTGAGAACTAATGAAAAACTGTTTTTT
17	TRBV4-3	NA	TRBJ1-6	NA	CASSQGKAGSYNSPLHF	TGCGCCAGCAGCCAAGGCAAGGCGGGCTCCTATAATTCACCCCTCCACTTT
16	TRBV7-9	NA	TRBJ1-5	NA	CASALGSGNSNQPQHF	TGTGCCAGCGCCCTCGGGAGCGGGAATAGCAATCAGCCCCAGCATTTT
15	TRBV9	once	TRBJ2-1	NA	CASSAGQGGFYEQFF	TGTGCCAGCAGCGCCGGACAGGGAGGGTTTTATGAGCAGTTCTTC
16	TRBV9	NA	TRBJ2-3	TRBD2	CASSVGAREVTDTQYF	TGTGCCAGCAGCGTAGGGGCGCGGGAGGTCACAGATACGCAGTATTTT
15	TRBV6-4	NA	TRBJ2-7	NA	CASSPLAGATYEQYF	TGTGCCAGCAGTCCCCTGGCGGGGGCGACCTACGAGCAGTACTTC
19	TRBV27	NA	TRBJ1-6	TRBD1	CASSFYGGGQGDYNSPLHF	TGTGCCAGCAGTTTCTACGGAGGGGGACAGGGGGATTATAATTCACCCCTCCACTTT